Given below is one TCR beta chain in context. The V segment lost 0 bases and the J segment 1 base; nucleotides outside the gene matches: 3. This CDR3 has 15 amino acids. Germline CDR1 reads DFQATT; CDR2 reads SNEGSKA (reference sequence). The data stem from a study of human T cells and chemical hapten exposure. The wider study: A roughly 2 cm by roughly 2 cm inner upper arm patch received 2% DPC for sensitization.

Single cDNA molecules in the library carried unique molecular identifiers attached during preparation. TCRdb re-called the RACE reads with MiXCR, one entry per CDR3 protein. This table has approximately 90,000 distinct CDR3 sequences, 25% to 35% appearing once. The sample's time point: patch test 3, about 24 weeks after DPC sensitization. The treatment denotes: therapeutic diphenylcyclopropenone sensitization with weekly scalp DPC. Sequenced here: whole blood, sampled in connection with sensitization to the hapten diphenylcyclopropenone (DPC). The sequence came from a man aged 40-55 years with alopecia areata. Some clones in this sample may be carry-over from other donors' samples. The gene calls are TRBV20-1 and TRBJ2-3, with 8 nucleotides matching TRBD2. The CDR3 DNA is TGCAGTGCTAGAGATGGACTAGCAGGCACAGATACGCAGTATTTT. As protein: CSARDGLAGTDTQYF.